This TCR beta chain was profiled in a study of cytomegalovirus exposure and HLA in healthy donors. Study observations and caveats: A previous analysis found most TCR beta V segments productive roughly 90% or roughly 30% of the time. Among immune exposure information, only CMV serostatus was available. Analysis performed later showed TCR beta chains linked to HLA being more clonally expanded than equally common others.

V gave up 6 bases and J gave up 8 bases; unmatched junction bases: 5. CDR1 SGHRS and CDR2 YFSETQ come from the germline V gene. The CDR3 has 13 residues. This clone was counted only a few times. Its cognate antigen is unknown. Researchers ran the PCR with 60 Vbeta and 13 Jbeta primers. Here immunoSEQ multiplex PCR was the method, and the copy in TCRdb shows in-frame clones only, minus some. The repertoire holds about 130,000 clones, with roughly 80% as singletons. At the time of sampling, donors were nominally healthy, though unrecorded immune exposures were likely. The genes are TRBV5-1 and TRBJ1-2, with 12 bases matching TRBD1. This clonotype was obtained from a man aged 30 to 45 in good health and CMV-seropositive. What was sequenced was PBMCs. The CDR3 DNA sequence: TGCGCCAGCAACCGGGACAGGGGGCAAGGCTACACCTTC. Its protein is CASNRDRGQGYTF.